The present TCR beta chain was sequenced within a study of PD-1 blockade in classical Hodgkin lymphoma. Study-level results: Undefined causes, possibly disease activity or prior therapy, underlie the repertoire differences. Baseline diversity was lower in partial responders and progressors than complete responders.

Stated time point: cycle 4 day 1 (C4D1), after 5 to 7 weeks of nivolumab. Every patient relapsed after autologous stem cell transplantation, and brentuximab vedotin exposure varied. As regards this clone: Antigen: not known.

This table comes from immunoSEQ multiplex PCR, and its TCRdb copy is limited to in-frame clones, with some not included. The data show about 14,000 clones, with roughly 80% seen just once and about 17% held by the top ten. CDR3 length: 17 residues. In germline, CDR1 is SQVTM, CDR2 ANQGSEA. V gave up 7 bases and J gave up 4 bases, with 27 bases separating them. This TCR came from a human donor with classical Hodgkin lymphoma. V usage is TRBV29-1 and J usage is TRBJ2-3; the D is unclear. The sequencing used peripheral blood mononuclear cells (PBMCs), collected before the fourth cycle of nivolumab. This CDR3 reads CSATDRAFTSLADTQYF. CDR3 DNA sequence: TGCAGCGCAACGGATCGGGCATTCACCTCCCTTGCAGATACGCAGTATTTT.